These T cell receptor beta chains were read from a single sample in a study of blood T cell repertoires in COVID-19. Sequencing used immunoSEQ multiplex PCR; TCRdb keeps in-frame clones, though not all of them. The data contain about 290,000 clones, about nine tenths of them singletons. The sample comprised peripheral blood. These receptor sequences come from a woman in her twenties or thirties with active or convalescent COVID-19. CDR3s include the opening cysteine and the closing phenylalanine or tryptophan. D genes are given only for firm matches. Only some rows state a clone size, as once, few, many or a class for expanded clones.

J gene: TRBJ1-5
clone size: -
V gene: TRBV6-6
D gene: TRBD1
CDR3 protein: CASRTDRGPHQPQHF
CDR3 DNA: TGTGCCAGCAGAACCGACAGGGGGCCTCATCAGCCCCAGCATTTT

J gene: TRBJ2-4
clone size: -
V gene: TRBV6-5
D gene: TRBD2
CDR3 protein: CASSPGGAKNIQYF
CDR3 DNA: TGTGCCAGCAGCCCGGGGGGGGCCAAAAACATTCAGTACTTC

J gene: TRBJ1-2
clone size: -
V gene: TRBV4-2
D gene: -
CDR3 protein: CASSQGGRAPYGYTF
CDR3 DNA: TGTGCCAGCAGCCAAGGGGGCAGGGCGCCTTATGGCTACACCTTC

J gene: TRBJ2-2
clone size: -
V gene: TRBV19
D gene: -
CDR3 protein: CASSIGSVVGTGELFF
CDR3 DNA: TGTGCCAGTAGTATAGGTAGCGTCGTCGGCACCGGGGAGCTGTTTTTT

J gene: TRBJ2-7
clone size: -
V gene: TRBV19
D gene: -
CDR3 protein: CATTGDRSYEQYF
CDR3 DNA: TGTGCCACCACAGGTGACAGGTCCTACGAGCAGTACTTC

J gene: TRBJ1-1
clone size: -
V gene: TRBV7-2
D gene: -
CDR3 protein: CASTPDRQNTEAFF
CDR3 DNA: TGTGCCAGCACCCCGGACAGACAGAACACTGAAGCTTTCTTT

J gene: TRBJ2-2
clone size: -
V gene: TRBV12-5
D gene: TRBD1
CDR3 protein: CASGLEGQYTGELFF
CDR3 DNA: TGTGCTAGTGGTTTGGAGGGACAGTACACCGGGGAGCTGTTTTTT

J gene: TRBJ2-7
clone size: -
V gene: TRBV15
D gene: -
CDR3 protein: CATSKAGSYEQYF
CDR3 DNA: TGTGCCACCAGCAAGGCAGGGTCGTACGAGCAGTACTTC

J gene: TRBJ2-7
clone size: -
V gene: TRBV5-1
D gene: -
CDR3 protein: CASTEDPGVASYEQYF
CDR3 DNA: TGCGCCAGCACGGAAGATCCAGGTGTCGCCTCCTACGAGCAGTACTTC

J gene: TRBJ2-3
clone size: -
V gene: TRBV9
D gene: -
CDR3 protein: CASSVSWGGTDTQYF
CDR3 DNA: TGTGCCAGCAGCGTCAGTTGGGGGGGCACAGATACGCAGTATTTT

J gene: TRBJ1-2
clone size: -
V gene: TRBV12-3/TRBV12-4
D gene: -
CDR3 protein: CASSLAEGYGYTF
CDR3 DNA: TGTGCCAGCAGCCTCGCAGAGGGCTATGGCTACACCTTC

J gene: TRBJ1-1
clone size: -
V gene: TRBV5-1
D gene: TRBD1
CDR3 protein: CASSPGQGAVDTEAFF
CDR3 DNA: TGCGCCAGCAGCCCGGGACAGGGGGCGGTGGACACTGAAGCTTTCTTT

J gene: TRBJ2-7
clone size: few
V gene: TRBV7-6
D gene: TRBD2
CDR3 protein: CASSPGTSGGYEQYF
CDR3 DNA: TGTGCCAGCAGCCCCGGGACTAGCGGGGGCTACGAGCAGTACTTC

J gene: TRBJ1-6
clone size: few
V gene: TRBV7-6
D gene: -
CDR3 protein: CASSFAQQGNNNSPLHF
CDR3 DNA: TGTGCCAGCAGCTTCGCGCAACAGGGAAACAATAATTCACCCCTCCACTTT

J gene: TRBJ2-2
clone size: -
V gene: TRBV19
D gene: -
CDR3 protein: CASSIALPNTGELFF
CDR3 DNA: TGTGCCAGTAGTATAGCTCTACCTAACACCGGGGAGCTGTTTTTT

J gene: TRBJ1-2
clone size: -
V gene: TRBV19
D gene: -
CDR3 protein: CATLDSRPLTYGYTF
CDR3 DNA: TGTGCCACCCTGGACAGCCGCCCGTTAACCTATGGCTACACCTTC

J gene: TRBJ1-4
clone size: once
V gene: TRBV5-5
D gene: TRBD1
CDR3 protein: CASSWASGTGNEKLFF
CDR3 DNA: TGTGCCAGCAGCTGGGCCTCCGGGACAGGGAATGAAAAACTGTTTTTT

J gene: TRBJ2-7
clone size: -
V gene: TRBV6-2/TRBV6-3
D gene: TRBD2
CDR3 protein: CASSLGRYHF
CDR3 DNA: TGTGCCAGCAGTCTCGGGAGGTACCATTTC

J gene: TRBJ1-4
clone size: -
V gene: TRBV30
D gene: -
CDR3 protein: CAWGGRGALNEKLFF
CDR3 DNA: TGTGCCTGGGGGGGTCGGGGGGCGTTGAATGAAAAACTGTTTTTT

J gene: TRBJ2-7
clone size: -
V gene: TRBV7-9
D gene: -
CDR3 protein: CASSFNYEQYF
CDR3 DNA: TGTGCCAGCAGCTTTAACTACGAGCAGTACTTC

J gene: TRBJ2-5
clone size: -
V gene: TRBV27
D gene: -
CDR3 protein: CARGRETQYF
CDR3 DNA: TGTGCCCGAGGGAGGGAGACCCAGTACTTC